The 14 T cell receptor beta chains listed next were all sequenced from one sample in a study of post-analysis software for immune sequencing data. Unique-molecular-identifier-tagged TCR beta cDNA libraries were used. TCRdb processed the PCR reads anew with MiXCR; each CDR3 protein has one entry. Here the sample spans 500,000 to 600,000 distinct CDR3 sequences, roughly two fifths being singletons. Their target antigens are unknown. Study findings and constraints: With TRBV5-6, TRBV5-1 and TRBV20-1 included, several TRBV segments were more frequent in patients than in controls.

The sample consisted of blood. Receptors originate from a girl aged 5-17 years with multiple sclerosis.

This CDR3 reads CASSPPSLAASTDTQYF. The CDR3 nucleotides are TGTGCCAGCAGCCCACCGAGCTTAGCGGCTAGCACAGATACGCAGTATTTT. This sequence joins TRBV7-9 and TRBJ2-3; a possible D gene is TRBD2 (6 bases). The CDR3 is 17 residues long. Germline CDR1 and CDR2: SEHNR and FQNEAQ (reference sequence). Deletions cut 5 bases from V and 0 bases from J, with 18 bases between.

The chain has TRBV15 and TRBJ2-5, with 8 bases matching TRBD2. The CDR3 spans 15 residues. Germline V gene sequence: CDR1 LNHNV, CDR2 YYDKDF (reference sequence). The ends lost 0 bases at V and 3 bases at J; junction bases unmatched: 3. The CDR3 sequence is CATSREVGREETQYF. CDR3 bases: TGTGCCACCAGCAGAGAAGTCGGGAGGGAAGAGACCCAGTACTTC. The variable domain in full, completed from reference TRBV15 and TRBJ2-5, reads DAMVIQNPRYQVTQFGKPVTLSCSQTLNHNVMYWYQQKSSQAPKLLFHYYDKDFNNEADTPDNFQSRRPNTSFCFLDIRSPGLGDTAMYLCATSREVGREETQYFGPGTRLLVL.

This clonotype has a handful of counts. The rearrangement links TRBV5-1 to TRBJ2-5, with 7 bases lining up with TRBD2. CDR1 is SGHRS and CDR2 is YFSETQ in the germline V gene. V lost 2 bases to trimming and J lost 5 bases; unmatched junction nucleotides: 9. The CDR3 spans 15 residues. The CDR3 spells CASSLTKRGGETQYF. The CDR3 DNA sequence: TGCGCCAGCAGCTTAACCAAGCGGGGCGGGGAGACCCAGTACTTC.

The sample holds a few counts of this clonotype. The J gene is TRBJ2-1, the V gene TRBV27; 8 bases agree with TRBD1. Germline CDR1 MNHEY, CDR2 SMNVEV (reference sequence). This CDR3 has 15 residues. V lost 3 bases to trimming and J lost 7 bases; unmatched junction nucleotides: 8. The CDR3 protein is CASSFRTGSVNEQFF. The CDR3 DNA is TGTGCCAGCAGTTTCCGGACAGGGTCGGTAAATGAGCAGTTCTTC.

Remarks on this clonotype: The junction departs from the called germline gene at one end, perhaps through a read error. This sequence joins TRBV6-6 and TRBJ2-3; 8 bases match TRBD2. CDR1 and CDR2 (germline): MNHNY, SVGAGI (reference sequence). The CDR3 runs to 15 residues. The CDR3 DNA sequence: TGTGCCGCTTACGGGAGGGGTTCTAGCACAGGTACGCAGTATTTT. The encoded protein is CAAYGRGSSTGTQYF.

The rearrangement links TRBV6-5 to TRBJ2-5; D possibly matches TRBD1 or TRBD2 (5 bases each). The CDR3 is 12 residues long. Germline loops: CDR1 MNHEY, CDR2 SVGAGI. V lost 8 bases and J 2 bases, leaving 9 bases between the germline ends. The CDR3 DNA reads TGTGCCAGCTCTGGGGGACAAGAGACCCAGTACTTC. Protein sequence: CASSGGQETQYF.

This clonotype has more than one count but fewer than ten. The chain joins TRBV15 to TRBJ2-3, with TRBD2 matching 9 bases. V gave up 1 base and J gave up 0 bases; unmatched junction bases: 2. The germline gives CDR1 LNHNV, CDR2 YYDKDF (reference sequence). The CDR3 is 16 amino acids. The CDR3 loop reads CATSRGLAASTDTQYF. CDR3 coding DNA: TGTGCCACCAGCAGAGGACTAGCGGCTAGCACAGATACGCAGTATTTT.

The CDR3 sequence: CSAIRQGAYGYTF. The CDR3, as DNA: TGCAGCGCTATTCGACAGGGCGCCTATGGCTACACCTTC. The chain employs TRBV29-1 and TRBJ1-2, with 7 bases that match TRBD1. The germline V gene encodes CDR1 SQVTM and CDR2 ANQGSEA. The CDR3 consists of 13 residues. The junction had 9 bases not matched to a gene; V was cut back by 7 bases and J by 4 bases.

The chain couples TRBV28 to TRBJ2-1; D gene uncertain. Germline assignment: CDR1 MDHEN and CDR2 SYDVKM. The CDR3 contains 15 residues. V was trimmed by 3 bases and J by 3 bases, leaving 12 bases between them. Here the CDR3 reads CASSLVADLYNEQFF. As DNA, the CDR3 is TGTGCCAGCAGTTTGGTGGCAGACCTCTACAATGAGCAGTTCTTC.

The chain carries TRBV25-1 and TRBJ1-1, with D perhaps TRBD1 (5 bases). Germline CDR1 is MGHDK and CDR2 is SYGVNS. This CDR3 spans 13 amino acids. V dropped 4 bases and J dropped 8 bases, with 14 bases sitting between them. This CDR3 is CASSGLVGGEAFF. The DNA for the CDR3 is TGTGCCAGCAGTGGTCTGGTCGGGGGAGAAGCTTTCTTT.

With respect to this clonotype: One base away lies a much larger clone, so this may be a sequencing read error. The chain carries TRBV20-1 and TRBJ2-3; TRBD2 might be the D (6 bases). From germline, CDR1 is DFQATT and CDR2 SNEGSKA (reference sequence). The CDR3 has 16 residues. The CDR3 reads CSALEGTPDITDAQYF. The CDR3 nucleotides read TGCAGTGCCTTGGAAGGGACTCCAGATATCACAGATGCGCAGTATTTT.

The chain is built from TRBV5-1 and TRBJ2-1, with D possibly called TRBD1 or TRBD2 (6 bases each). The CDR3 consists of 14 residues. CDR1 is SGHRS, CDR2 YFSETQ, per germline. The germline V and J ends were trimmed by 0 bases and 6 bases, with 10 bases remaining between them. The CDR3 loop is CASSLGGASNEQFF. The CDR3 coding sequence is TGCGCCAGCAGCTTGGGGGGGGCAAGCAATGAGCAGTTCTTC.

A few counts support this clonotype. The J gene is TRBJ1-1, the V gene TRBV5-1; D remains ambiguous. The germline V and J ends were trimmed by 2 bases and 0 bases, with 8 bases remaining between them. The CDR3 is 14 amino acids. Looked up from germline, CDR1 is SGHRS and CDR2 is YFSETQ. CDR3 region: CASSLGNMNTEAFF. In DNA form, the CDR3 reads TGCGCCAGCAGCTTAGGTAACATGAACACTGAAGCTTTCTTT. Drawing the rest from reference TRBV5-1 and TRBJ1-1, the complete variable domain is KAGVTQTPRYLIKTRGQQVTLSCSPISGHRSVSWYQQTPGQGLQFLFEYFSETQRNKGNFPGRFSGRQFSNSRSEMNVSTLELGDSALYLCASSLGNMNTEAFFGQGTRLTVV.

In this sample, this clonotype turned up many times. The CDR3 DNA follows: TGCAGTGCTAGAGTGGGTAGCGGGGGATCAGATACGCAGTATTTT. As protein: CSARVGSGGSDTQYF. This chain links TRBV20-1 with TRBJ2-3; the match to TRBD2 covers 9 bases. J lost 4 bases, V lost 1 base, and 6 bases had no gene match. The CDR3 loop spans 15 amino acids. Looked up from germline, CDR1 is DFQATT and CDR2 is SNEGSKA (reference sequence).